Listed below are T cell receptor beta chains from one sample, sequenced in a study of cytomegalovirus exposure and HLA in healthy donors. Using immunoSEQ multiplex PCR, the repertoire was profiled, and TCRdb retains in-frame clones only, with some absent. In the table there are approximately 120,000 clones, less than 85% of which are singletons. Sequencing used PBMCs. Receptor source: a man aged 18 to 35 in good health and CMV-seropositive. CDR3s include the opening cysteine and the closing phenylalanine or tryptophan. Fields, in order: D gene, J gene, clone size, V gene, CDR3 DNA, CDR3 protein. A D gene is named only where the DNA matches it firmly. Expanded clones are given a class, and other clones once, few, many or no size at all.

.	TRBJ2-7	.	TRBV6-6	TGTGCCAGCAGAACTCCCGGAAGTTCCGGCGGGCAGTACTTC	CASRTPGSSGGQYF
.	TRBJ2-2	.	TRBV25-1	TGTGCCAGCAGTGAATATGGAGGAGAGGACACCGGGGAGCTGTTTTTT	CASSEYGGEDTGELFF
.	TRBJ2-1	.	TRBV13	TGTGCCAGCAATGTTTGGGGAGAAACCTACAATGAGCAGTTCTTC	CASNVWGETYNEQFF
TRBD2	TRBJ2-3	once	TRBV10-3	TGTGCCATCAGCTGGACTAGCGGGGCCGGCGGGAATACGCAGTATTTT	CAISWTSGAGGNTQYF
TRBD2	TRBJ2-3	.	TRBV18	TGTGCCAGCTCACCACGAACGGGGGGGAGCACAGATACGCAGTATTTT	CASSPRTGGSTDTQYF
TRBD1	TRBJ1-1	.	TRBV19	TGTGCCAGTTCCAAGACAGGGGGTCTGCCTGAAGCTTTCTTT	CASSKTGGLPEAFF
.	TRBJ1-2	.	TRBV19	TGTGCCAGTAGTATGGGGCCGACTGGCTACACCTTC	CASSMGPTGYTF
TRBD2	TRBJ2-3	.	TRBV10-3	TGTGCCACCTGGACTAGCGGGGGGACAGATACGCAGTATTTT	CATWTSGGTDTQYF
TRBD1	TRBJ1-1	.	TRBV9	TGTGCCAGCAGCGTCACCGAGGTGGGACAGGGGGTTTTCTTT	CASSVTEVGQGVFF
TRBD1	TRBJ2-7	.	TRBV30	TGTGCCTACCGGGACAGAGCCTACGAGCAGTACTTC	CAYRDRAYEQYF
TRBD1	TRBJ1-2	.	TRBV6-1	TGTGCCAGCAGCCCGGACAGGGGAGGGTTAAATGGCTACACCTTC	CASSPDRGGLNGYTF
TRBD1	TRBJ1-2	.	TRBV6-6	TGTGCCACCGAGGGACAGGGTAGGAATGGCTACACCTTC	CATEGQGRNGYTF
.	TRBJ1-2	.	TRBV6-5	TGTGCCAGCAGTCGCCCCGGGGGGGTCTATGGCTACACCTTC	CASSRPGGVYGYTF
.	TRBJ2-3	.	TRBV9	TGTGCCAGCAGTCAAGAGGGTTTTGGAGATACGCAGTATTTT	CASSQEGFGDTQYF
TRBD1	TRBJ1-4	.	TRBV16	TGTGCCAGCAGCCAATCGATCTCCCAGACAGGGGGTCCAACTAATGAAAAACTGTTTTTT	CASSQSISQTGGPTNEKLFF
.	TRBJ1-2	.	TRBV6-1	TGTGCCAGCAGTGAAGTAGTTAGCTATGGCTACACCTTC	CASSEVVSYGYTF
TRBD1	TRBJ1-5	.	TRBV23-1	TGCGCCAGCAGTCAATCCTCGGGACAGGGTAGGCAGCCCCAGCATTTT	CASSQSSGQGRQPQHF
TRBD1	TRBJ1-6	.	TRBV27	TGTGCCAGCAGTTCCCTGACAGGGGTCTCACCCCTCCACTTT	CASSSLTGVSPLHF
.	TRBJ1-5	.	TRBV6-1	TGTGCCAGCAGTGAAGAGGGGAGGTACAATCAGCCCCAGCATTTT	CASSEEGRYNQPQHF
.	TRBJ1-1	once	TRBV28	TGTGCCAGCAGTTTTATAGCGAACACTGAAGCTTTCTTT	CASSFIANTEAFF
.	TRBJ1-1	.	TRBV25-1	TGTGCCAGCAGTGAAATTACGGACACTGAAGCTTTCTTT	CASSEITDTEAFF
.	TRBJ1-4	.	TRBV10-3	TGTGCCATCAGTGAGTCGAGCAGGGAAAAACTGTTTTTT	CAISESSREKLFF
TRBD1	TRBJ2-7	.	TRBV4-1	TGCGCCAGCAGCCAAGATCCGGCGGGACAGGGATACGAGCAGTACTTC	CASSQDPAGQGYEQYF